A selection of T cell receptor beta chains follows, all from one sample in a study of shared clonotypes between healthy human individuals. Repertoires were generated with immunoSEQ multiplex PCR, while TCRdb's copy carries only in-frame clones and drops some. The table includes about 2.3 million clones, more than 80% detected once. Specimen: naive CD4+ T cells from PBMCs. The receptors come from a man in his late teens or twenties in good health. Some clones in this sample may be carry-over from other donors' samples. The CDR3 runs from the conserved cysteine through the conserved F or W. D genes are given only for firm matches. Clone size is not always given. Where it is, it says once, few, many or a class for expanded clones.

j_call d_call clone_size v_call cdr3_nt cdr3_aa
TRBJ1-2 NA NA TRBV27 TGTGCCAGCAGTCCCAGACAGAGAAACTATGGCTACACCTTC CASSPRQRNYGYTF
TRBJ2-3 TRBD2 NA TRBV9 TGTGCCAGCAGCGTAGTGCTAGCGGGTGGCACAGATACGCAGTATTTT CASSVVLAGGTDTQYF
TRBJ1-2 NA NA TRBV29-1 TGCAGCGTTTCCTGGGGAAGTGGCTACACCTTC CSVSWGSGYTF
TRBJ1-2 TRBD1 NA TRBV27 TGTGCCAGCAGCACGATAAGGACAGGAAGGGTCTATGGCTACACCTTC CASSTIRTGRVYGYTF
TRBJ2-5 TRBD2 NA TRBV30 TGTGCCTGGAGTTCCGGGGGGACCCGAGAGACCCAGTACTTC CAWSSGGTRETQYF
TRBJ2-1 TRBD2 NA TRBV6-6 TGTGCCAGCAGACCGACTAGCGGGTCGTACAATGAGCAGTTCTTC CASRPTSGSYNEQFF
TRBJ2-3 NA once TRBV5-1 TGCGCCAGCAGCCCCGGCATGAACACAGATACGCAGTATTTT CASSPGMNTDTQYF
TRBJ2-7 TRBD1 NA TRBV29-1 TGCAGCGCAGGGGACAGGGGGGACGAGCAGTACTTC CSAGDRGDEQYF
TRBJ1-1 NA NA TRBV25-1 TGTGCCAGCGCATCTATAGCGGTAGGGATCGGTGAAGCTTTCTTT CASASIAVGIGEAFF
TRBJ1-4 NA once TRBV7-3 TGTGCCAGCAGCTTATACCATCGTAAAGCATGGGGCCAAAATGAAAAACTGTTTTTT CASSLYHRKAWGQNEKLFF
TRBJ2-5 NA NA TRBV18 TGTGCCAGCTCAGAACTTCGAGAGACCCAGTACTTC CASSELRETQYF
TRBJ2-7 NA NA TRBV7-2 TGTGCCAGCAGCCTGGGGCCAGGGGGGTCCTACGAGCAGTACTTC CASSLGPGGSYEQYF
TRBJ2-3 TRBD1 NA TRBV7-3 TGTGCCAGCAGCTCCAACACAGGGGAAGCAGGGGATACGCAGTATTTT CASSSNTGEAGDTQYF
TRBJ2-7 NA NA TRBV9 TGTGCCAGCAGCGCCGGAGGGTACCTGGGCGAGCAGTACTTC CASSAGGYLGEQYF